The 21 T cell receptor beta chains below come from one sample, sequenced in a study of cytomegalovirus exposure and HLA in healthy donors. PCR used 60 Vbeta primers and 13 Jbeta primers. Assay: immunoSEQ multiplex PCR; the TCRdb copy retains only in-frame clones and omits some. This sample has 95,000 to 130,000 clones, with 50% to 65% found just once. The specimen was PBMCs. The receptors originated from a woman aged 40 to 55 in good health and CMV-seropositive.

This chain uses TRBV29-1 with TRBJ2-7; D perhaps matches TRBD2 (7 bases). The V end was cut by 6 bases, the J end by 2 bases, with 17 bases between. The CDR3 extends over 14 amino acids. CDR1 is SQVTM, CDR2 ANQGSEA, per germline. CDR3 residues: CSVAGANQAYEQYF. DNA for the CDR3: TGCAGCGTGGCGGGGGCGAACCAGGCCTACGAGCAGTACTTC.

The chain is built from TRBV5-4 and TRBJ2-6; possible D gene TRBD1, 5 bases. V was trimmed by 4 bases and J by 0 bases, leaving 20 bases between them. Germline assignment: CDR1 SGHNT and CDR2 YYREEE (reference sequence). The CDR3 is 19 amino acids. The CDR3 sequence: CASSPGWAGSNSGANVLTF. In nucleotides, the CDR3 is TGTGCCAGCAGCCCAGGGTGGGCAGGGTCCAACTCTGGGGCCAACGTCCTGACTTTC.

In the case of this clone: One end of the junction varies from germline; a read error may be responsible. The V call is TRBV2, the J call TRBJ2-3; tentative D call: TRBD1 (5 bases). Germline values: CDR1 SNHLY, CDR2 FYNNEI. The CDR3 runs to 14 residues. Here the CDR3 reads CASREGALTDTQYF. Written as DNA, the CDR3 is TGTGCCAGCAGAGAAGGGGCCCTCACAGATACGCAGTATTTT.

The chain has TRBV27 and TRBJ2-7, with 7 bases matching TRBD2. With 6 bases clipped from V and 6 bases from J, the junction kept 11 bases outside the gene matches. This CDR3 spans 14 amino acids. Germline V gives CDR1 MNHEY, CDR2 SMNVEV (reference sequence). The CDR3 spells CASRTRAGGSEQYF. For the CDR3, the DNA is TGTGCCAGCAGAACCCGGGCCGGGGGGTCCGAGCAGTACTTC.

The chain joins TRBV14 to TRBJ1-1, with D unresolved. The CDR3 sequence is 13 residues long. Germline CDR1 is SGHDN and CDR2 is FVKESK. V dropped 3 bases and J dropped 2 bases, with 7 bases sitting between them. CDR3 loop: CASSHDFNTEAFF. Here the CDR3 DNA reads TGTGCCAGCAGCCATGACTTCAACACTGAAGCTTTCTTT.

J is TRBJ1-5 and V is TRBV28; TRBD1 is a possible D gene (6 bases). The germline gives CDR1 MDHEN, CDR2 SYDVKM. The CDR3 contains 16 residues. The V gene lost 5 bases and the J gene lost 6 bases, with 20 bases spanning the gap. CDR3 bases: TGTGCCAGCAGTCAAATAGTCAATGCAGGGGTTCAGCCCCAGCATTTT. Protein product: CASSQIVNAGVQPQHF.

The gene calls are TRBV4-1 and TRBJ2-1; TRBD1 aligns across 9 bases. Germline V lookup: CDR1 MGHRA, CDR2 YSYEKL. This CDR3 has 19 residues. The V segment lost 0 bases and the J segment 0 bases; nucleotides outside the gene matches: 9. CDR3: CASSQDPRGTGISYNEQFF. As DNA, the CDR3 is TGCGCCAGCAGCCAAGATCCCCGTGGGACAGGGATCTCCTACAATGAGCAGTTCTTC.

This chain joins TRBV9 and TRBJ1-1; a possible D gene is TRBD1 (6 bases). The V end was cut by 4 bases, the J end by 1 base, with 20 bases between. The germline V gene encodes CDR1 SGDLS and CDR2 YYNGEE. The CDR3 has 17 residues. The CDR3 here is CASSPRQVLIRNTEAFF. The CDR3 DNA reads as TGTGCCAGCAGCCCGAGACAGGTCCTTATTCGGAACACTGAAGCTTTCTTT.

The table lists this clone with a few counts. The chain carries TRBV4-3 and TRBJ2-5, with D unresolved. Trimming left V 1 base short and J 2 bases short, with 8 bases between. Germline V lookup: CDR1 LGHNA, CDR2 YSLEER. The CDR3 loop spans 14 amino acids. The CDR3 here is CASSQGAEQETQYF. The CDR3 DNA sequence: TGCGCCAGCAGCCAAGGCGCCGAGCAAGAGACCCAGTACTTC.

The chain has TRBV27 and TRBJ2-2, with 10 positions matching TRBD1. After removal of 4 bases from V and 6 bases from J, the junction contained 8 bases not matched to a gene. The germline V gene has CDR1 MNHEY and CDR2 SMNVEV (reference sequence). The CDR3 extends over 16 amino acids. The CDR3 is CASSSRDRGGAGELFF. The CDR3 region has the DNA TGTGCCAGCAGTTCGAGGGACAGGGGAGGGGCCGGGGAGCTGTTTTTT.

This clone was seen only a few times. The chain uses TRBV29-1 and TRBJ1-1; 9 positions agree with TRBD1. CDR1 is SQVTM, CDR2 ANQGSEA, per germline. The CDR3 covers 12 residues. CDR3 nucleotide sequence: TGCAGTGTGGACAGGGGGAACACTGAAGCTTTCTTT. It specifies CSVDRGNTEAFF.

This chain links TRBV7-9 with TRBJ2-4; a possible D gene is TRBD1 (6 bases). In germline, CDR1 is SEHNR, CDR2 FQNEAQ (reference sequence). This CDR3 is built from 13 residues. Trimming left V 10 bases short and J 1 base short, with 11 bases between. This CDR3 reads CAIQGAAKNIQYF. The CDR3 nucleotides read TGTGCCATACAGGGAGCGGCCAAAAACATTCAGTACTTC.

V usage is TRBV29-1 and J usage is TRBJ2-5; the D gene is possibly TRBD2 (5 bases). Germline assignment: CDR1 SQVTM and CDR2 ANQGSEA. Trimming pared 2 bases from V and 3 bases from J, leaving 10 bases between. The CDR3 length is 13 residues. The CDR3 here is CSVEFTREETQYF. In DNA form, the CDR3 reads TGCAGCGTTGAATTTACTAGGGAAGAGACCCAGTACTTC.

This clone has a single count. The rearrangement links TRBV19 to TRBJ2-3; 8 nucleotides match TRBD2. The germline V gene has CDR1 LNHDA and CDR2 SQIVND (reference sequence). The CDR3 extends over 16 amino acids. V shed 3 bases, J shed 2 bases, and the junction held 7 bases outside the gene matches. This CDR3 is CASSILAGTSTDTQYF. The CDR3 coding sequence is TGTGCCAGTAGTATCCTAGCGGGCACCTCCACAGATACGCAGTATTTT.

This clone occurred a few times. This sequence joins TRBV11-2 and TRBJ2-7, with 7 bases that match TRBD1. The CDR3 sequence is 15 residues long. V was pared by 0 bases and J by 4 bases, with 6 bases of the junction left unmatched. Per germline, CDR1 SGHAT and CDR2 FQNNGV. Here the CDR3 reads CASSLEPRGPYEQYF. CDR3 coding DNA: TGTGCCAGCAGCTTAGAACCTAGGGGGCCTTACGAGCAGTACTTC.

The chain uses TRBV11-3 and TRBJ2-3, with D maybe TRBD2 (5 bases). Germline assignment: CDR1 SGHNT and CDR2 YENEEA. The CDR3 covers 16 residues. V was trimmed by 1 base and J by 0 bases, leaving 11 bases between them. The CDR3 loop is CASSLGSDGSTDTQYF. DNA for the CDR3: TGTGCCAGCAGCTTAGGTAGCGACGGCAGCACAGATACGCAGTATTTT.

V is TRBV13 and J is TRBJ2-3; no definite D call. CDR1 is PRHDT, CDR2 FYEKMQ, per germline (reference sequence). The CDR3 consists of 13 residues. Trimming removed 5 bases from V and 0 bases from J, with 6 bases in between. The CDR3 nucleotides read TGTGCCAGCAGCCCTTCTAGCACAGATACGCAGTATTTT. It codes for CASSPSSTDTQYF. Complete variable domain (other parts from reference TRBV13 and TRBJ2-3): AAGVIQSPRHLIKEKRETATLKCYPIPRHDTVYWYQQGPGQDPQFLISFYEKMQSDKGSIPDRFSAQQFSDYHSELNMSSLELGDSALYFCASSPSSTDTQYFGPGTRLTVL.

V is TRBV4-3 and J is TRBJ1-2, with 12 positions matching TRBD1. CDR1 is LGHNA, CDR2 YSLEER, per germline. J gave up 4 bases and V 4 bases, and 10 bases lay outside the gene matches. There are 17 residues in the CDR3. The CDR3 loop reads CASSPGTGGVLSYGYTF. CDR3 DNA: TGCGCCAGCAGCCCCGGGACAGGGGGCGTTCTGTCCTATGGCTACACCTTC.

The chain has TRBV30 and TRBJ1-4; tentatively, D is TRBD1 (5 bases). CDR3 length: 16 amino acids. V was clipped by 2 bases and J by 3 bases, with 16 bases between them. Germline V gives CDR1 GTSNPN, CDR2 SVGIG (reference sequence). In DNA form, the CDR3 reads TGTGCCTGGAGTCTGGCAGGGCTTCTGGCTAATGAAAAACTGTTTTTT. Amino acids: CAWSLAGLLANEKLFF.

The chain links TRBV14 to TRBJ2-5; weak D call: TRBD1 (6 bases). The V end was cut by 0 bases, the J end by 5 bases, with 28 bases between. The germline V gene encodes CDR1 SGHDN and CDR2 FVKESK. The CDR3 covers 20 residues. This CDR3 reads CASSQDYFRTAIREEETQYF. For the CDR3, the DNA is TGTGCCAGCAGCCAAGACTACTTCAGGACAGCCATTAGAGAGGAGGAGACCCAGTACTTC.

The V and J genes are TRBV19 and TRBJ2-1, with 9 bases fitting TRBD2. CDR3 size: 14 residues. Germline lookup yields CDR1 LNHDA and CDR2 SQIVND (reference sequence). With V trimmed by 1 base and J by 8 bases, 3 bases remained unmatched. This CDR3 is CASSIGREGHEQFF. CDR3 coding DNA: TGTGCCAGTAGTATAGGGCGGGAGGGCCATGAGCAGTTCTTC.